This T cell receptor (beta chain) is drawn from a study of Graves' ophthalmopathy and Graves' hyperthyroidism. This clonotype was picked up many times. CDR3 regions of TCR beta were amplified from RNA transcripts. HTBI primers served in a first-round RT-PCR, which a second-round multiplex PCR followed. TCRdb fed the multiplex PCR reads into MiXCR, producing one record per CDR3 protein. The data hold about 1.2 million distinct CDR3 sequences, with 35% to 40% observed a single time. The CDR3 is made up of 12 amino acids. Germline values: CDR1 ENHRY, CDR2 SYGVKD. V dropped 8 bases and J dropped 4; count of bases not matched to a gene: 2.

The specimen sequenced was peripheral blood or thyroid tissue (not recorded which). This receptor was identified in an adult man with Graves' hyperthyroidism. The genes are TRBV10-3 and TRBJ2-7; 10 bases are shared with TRBD1. The DNA for the CDR3 is TGTGCCATCGGGGACAGGGGTTACGAGCAGTACTTC. It codes for CAIGDRGYEQYF.